This T cell receptor beta chain came from a study of T-cell memory formation after mild COVID-19 (dated by TCRdb to 2020 to 2023). Study-level background: TCR sequence clusters from the two donors were found to be largely donor specific. Longitudinal TCRalpha and TCRbeta repertoire sequencing tracked T-cell clones expanding and contracting after mild COVID-19 in a couple of donors. The cohort comprised two young, previously healthy adult volunteers, one female and one male.

A note on this clonotype: The antigen it recognizes is unknown. No base quality information exists; no much larger clone differs at one position.

Taken from cysteine to phenylalanine, the CDR3 has 14 residues. Only the CDR3 part of the read is kept: 42 bases, read in frame from the first base. At the junction V is shortened by 1 base and J by 2 bases, with 8 bases in between. CDR1 and CDR2, looked up from the germline V gene, are SGHRS and YFSETQ. PBMCs were isolated by Ficoll-Paque density gradient centrifugation. The sequencer was an Illumina NovaSeq 6000. Using 5'RACE with constant-segment primers, TCRalpha and TCRbeta cDNA libraries were constructed, with sample barcodes and unique molecular identifiers added in the process. Trizol reagent was used to extract RNA from every sample. Amplification of the libraries took two PCR steps, and the second step added a second sample barcode plus Illumina TruSeq adapters. Sequencing of the libraries was done on an Illumina NovaSeq, producing 2 x 150 bp paired-end reads. The original methods were these. Reads were demultiplexed and collapsed into UMI-guided consensus sequences with migec v1.2.7. Using mixcr v2.1.11, the UMI consensuses were aligned to TRA and TRB V and J templates and assembled into clonotypes. A clonotype was counted as expanded or contracted only when both edgeR and NoisET called the clonotype significant, with the noise models trained on biological replicates. For edgeR calls, the cutoffs were a false discovery rate-adjusted p below 0.01 and a log2 fold-change threshold of 1. PCA with hierarchical clustering of max-normalized trajectories of the 1000 most abundant clonotypes was used as exploratory dynamics analysis. Each responding clone was given a CD4 or CD8 phenotype based on the CD4+ and CD8+ repertoires, which had been sequenced separately. The public sequencing data were trimmed at Q25 with fastp and processed into clonotypes with MiXCR by TCRdb, which kept only in-frame beta chains. Rows are combined by CDR3 protein, so each entry shows the most common genes and DNA. These V and J calls derive from TCRdb rather than the authors' analysis. The sample profile shows about 240,000 distinct CDR3 sequences; roughly a tenth of them were found once. Roughly a fifth of the sample comes from the top ten.

What the study reported, not specific to this receptor: Contracting CD4+ clones were found mainly in CM and EM memory subsets, while CD8+ clones were enriched in EMRA. The study covered only a couple of mild cases, and larger cohorts including severe cases with pre-infection samples were considered necessary. Clones contracting from day 15 to 85 had balanced CD4/CD8 phenotypes, while a second wave expanding from day 15 to 37 was biased towards CD4+. Some responding clones were detected in pre-infection memory, which suggested that pre-existing cross-reactive memory T cells had joined the SARS-CoV-2 response. The second-wave clones that peaked on day 37 were not confirmed to be SARS-CoV-2 specific.

The chain uses TRBV5-1 and TRBJ2-3; TRBD2 is perhaps the D gene, given 5 matching bases. The sequence was collected from a man aged 18 to 35 who had mild COVID-19 (a few samples of this study predate the infection). The sample titles of this study are shuffled in the database, so cell type and time point are left out; the donor was told from shared clones. The sequencing sample was made of PBMCs or a T cell subset sorted from them (not recorded which). The CDR3 in this case is CASSLFSVTDTQYF. The nucleotide sequence is given as TGCGCCAGCAGCTTGTTTAGCGTCACAGATACGCAGTATTTT.